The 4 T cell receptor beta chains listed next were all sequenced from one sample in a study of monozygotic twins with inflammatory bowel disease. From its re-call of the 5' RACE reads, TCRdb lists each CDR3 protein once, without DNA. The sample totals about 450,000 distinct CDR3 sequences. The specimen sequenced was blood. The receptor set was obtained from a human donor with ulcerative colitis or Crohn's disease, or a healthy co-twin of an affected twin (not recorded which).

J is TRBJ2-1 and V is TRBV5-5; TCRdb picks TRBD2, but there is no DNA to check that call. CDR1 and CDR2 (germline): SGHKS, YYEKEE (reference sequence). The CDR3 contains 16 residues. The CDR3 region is CASSPPTSGTRDEQFF. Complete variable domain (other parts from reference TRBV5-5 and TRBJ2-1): DAGVTQSPTHLIKTRGQQVTLRCSPISGHKSVSWYQQVLGQGPQFIFQYYEKEERGRGNFPDRFSARQFPNYSSELNVNALLLGDSALYLCASSPPTSGTRDEQFFGPGTRLTVL.

The CDR3 loop reads CASSRQIGAGETQYF. The rearrangement links TRBV7-2 to TRBJ2-5; TCRdb's D gene call, TRBD1, goes unchecked for lack of DNA. Germline-derived CDR1 and CDR2 are SGHTA and FQGNSA. The CDR3 is 15 residues long.

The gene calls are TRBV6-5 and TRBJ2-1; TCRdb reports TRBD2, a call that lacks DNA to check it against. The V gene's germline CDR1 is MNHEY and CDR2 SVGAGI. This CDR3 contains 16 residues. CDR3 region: CASSYAPGLGINEQFF.

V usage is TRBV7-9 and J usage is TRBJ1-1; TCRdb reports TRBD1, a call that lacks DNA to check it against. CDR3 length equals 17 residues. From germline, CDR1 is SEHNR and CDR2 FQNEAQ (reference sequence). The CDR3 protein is CASSFAGGGDGSAEAFF.